The next 23 T cell receptor beta chains were all read from a single sample in a study of identical twins. TCRdb used MiXCR to reprocess the 5' RACE reads, holding one entry per CDR3 protein. Of hundreds of thousands of distinct CDR3 sequences in the sample, about 20% were seen once. In addition, the sample was reused for a study of T cells expressing NK-cell markers.

The sequencing input was PBMCs. The receptors were gathered from a woman younger than 35 in good health.

This clonotype turned up a few times. This chain links TRBV20-1 with TRBJ1-1; TRBD1 might be the D (5 bases). Germline V gene lookup returns CDR1 DFQATT and CDR2 SNEGSKA (reference sequence). CDR3 length equals 15 residues. V was trimmed by 5 bases and J by 0 bases, leaving 16 bases between them. The CDR3 spells CSADRGLEMNTEAFF. As DNA, the CDR3 is TGCAGTGCTGACCGGGGACTGGAGATGAACACTGAAGCTTTCTTT.

The chain recombines TRBV9 with TRBJ2-1, with D tentatively TRBD1 (6 bases). Germline-derived CDR1 and CDR2 are SGDLS and YYNGEE. The V gene lost 3 bases and the J gene lost 7 bases, with 11 bases spanning the gap. This CDR3 spans 13 amino acids. The CDR3 region has the DNA TGTGCCAGCAGCGGGGGGCCGGGAAATGAGCAGTTCTTC. Translated, it gives CASSGGPGNEQFF.

This clonotype was detected a few times. This chain joins TRBV5-1 and TRBJ2-1; D gene unclear. Between the trimmed V and J ends, which lost 0 bases and 1 base, there was a span of 11 bases. The CDR3 runs to 16 residues. Germline V gives CDR1 SGHRS, CDR2 YFSETQ. The DNA of the CDR3 is TGCGCCAGCAGCTTGGGACGTAGCCCTTCCTACAATGAGCAGTTCTTC. Protein sequence: CASSLGRSPSYNEQFF.

The chain uses TRBV11-3 and TRBJ1-1; a possible D gene is TRBD1 (5 bases). V lost 0 bases and J 5 bases, leaving 16 bases between the germline ends. CDR1 is SGHNT, CDR2 YENEEA, per germline. This CDR3 is 16 amino acids long. CDR3 sequence reads: CASSLEPGEEGTEAFF. In DNA form, the CDR3 reads TGTGCCAGCAGCTTAGAACCGGGGGAGGAAGGGACTGAAGCTTTCTTT. Drawing the rest from reference TRBV11-3 and TRBJ1-1, the complete variable domain is EAGVVQSPRYKIIEKKQPVAFWCNPISGHNTLYWYLQNLGQGPELLIRYENEEAVDDSQLPKDRFSAERLKGVDSTLKIQPAELGDSAVYLCASSLEPGEEGTEAFFGQGTRLTVV.

The chain carries TRBV5-1 and TRBJ2-1; 11 positions match TRBD2. Germline loops: CDR1 SGHRS, CDR2 YFSETQ. V was pared by 6 bases and J by 7 bases, with 9 bases of the junction left unmatched. This CDR3 has 15 amino acids. The CDR3 nucleotides read TGCGCCAGCAAAGTAGCGGGAGGGCCGTCGAATGAGCAGTTCTTC. Its translation is CASKVAGGPSNEQFF.

The chain couples TRBV6-2 or TRBV6-3 to TRBJ2-3; D assignment may be TRBD1 or TRBD2 (6 bases each). Germline-derived CDR1 and CDR2 are MNHEY and SVGEGT. V was clipped by 10 bases and J by 3 bases, with 20 bases between them. This CDR3 has 15 amino acids. CDR3: CATTSGALRTDTQYF. The CDR3 nucleotides are TGTGCCACCACCTCGGGGGCCTTACGGACAGATACGCAGTATTTT.

CDR3 amino acids: CASSWGGNDDEQFF. As DNA, the CDR3 is TGTGCCAGCAGTTGGGGGGGCAATGACGATGAGCAGTTCTTC. The chain joins TRBV7-9 to TRBJ2-1, with a possible D match to TRBD2 (7 bases). Germline lookup yields CDR1 SEHNR and CDR2 FQNEAQ (reference sequence). V was cut by 6 bases and J by 8 bases, with 17 bases left in between. This CDR3 has 14 amino acids.

This clonotype has just a few counts. The chain combines TRBV9 with TRBJ2-7; D perhaps matches TRBD2 (5 bases). The V gene's germline CDR1 is SGDLS and CDR2 YYNGEE. This CDR3 is built from 12 residues. V was clipped by 3 bases and J by 5 bases, with 9 bases between them. Here the CDR3 reads CASSAGLDEQYF. CDR3 DNA sequence: TGTGCCAGCAGCGCCGGACTGGACGAGCAGTACTTC. Complete variable domain (other parts from reference TRBV9 and TRBJ2-7): DSGVTQTPKHLITATGQRVTLRCSPRSGDLSVYWYQQSLDQGLQFLIQYYNGEERAKGNILERFSAQQFPDLHSELNLSSLELGDSALYFCASSAGLDEQYFGPGTRLTVT.

This clonotype was recorded a few times. The V call is TRBV18, the J call TRBJ2-7; no clear D gene. The germline CDR1 and CDR2 sequences are KGHSH and LQKENI. Trimming left V 6 bases short and J 2 bases short, with 11 bases between. The CDR3 is 13 residues long. CDR3 DNA sequence: TGTGCCAGCTCCTTGTCAGCAGCCTACGAGCAGTACTTC. Its translation is CASSLSAAYEQYF. The full variable domain, with the rest looked up from reference TRBV18 and TRBJ2-7, is NAGVMQNPRHLVRRRGQEARLRCSPMKGHSHVYWYRQLPEEGLKFMVYLQKENIIDESGMPKERFSAEFPKEGPSILRIQQVVRGDSAAYFCASSLSAAYEQYFGPGTRLTVT.

CDR3 sequence: CASSVSGGREAFF. In DNA, the CDR3 is TGTGCCAGCAGCGTCTCTGGGGGCAGAGAAGCTTTCTTT. The chain is built from TRBV9 and TRBJ1-1; the D gene is possibly TRBD1 (6 bases). Trimming took 2 bases from V and 8 from J, leaving 13 bases between them. Germline CDR1 SGDLS, CDR2 YYNGEE. The CDR3 is made up of 13 amino acids.

This clonotype is a singleton in its sample. The chain combines TRBV27 with TRBJ2-7; D may be TRBD2 (5 bases). Trimming removed 3 bases from V and 10 bases from J, with 19 bases in between. This CDR3 is built from 14 residues. Looked up from germline, CDR1 is MNHEY and CDR2 is SMNVEV (reference sequence). This CDR3 is CASSFGLPNLIQYF. The DNA of the CDR3 is TGTGCCAGCAGTTTCGGACTTCCAAACCTCATCCAGTACTTC.

The V gene is TRBV11-1, the J gene TRBJ2-1; D unresolved. Germline values: CDR1 SGHAT, CDR2 FQDESV (reference sequence). The CDR3 is 13 residues long. V lost 5 bases, J lost 6 bases, and 11 bases lay in between. The CDR3 nucleotides read TGTGCCAGCAGCCGACCCTTCGGCAATGAGCAGTTCTTC. Amino acids: CASSRPFGNEQFF. Full variable domain (remainder filled in from reference TRBV11-1 and TRBJ2-1): EAEVAQSPRYKITEKSQAVAFWCDPISGHATLYWYRQILGQGPELLVQFQDESVVDDSQLPKDRFSAERLKGVDSTLKIQPAELGDSAMYLCASSRPFGNEQFFGPGTRLTVL.

This rearrangement joins TRBV5-1 to TRBJ2-7; 9 bases line up with TRBD2. Losses at the gene ends were 5 bases for V and 6 bases for J; bases not matched to a gene: 9. The CDR3 extends over 14 amino acids. Germline V gives CDR1 SGHRS, CDR2 YFSETQ. The CDR3 spells CASSTPGLAPEQYF. In DNA form, the CDR3 reads TGCGCCAGCAGTACCCCGGGACTAGCACCCGAGCAGTACTTC.

CDR3 bases: TGTGCCAGCAGCGAGACCCTAGCGGGAGGGAGAAATACGCAGTATTTT. Amino acid sequence: CASSETLAGGRNTQYF. The chain carries TRBV7-6 and TRBJ2-3; 12 positions agree with TRBD2. The CDR3 runs 16 residues. V gave up 5 bases and J gave up 7 bases; unmatched junction bases: 10. Germline CDR1 reads SGHVS; CDR2 reads FNYEAQ.

For this clonotype: The junction departs from the called germline gene at one end, perhaps through a read error. The rearrangement uses TRBV9 and TRBJ2-7, with TRBD1 matching 7 bases. Germline CDR1 reads SGDLS; CDR2 reads YYNGEE. There are 14 residues in the CDR3. In nucleotides, the CDR3 is TGTGCCACCAGCCCCCGGGACAGAAACGACGAGCAGTACTTC. Protein product: CATSPRDRNDEQYF.

The chain combines TRBV12-3 or TRBV12-4 with TRBJ2-7, with D maybe TRBD2 (6 bases). The CDR3 length is 14 residues. V was trimmed by 7 bases and J by 2 bases, leaving 15 bases between them. The CDR3 coding sequence is TGTGCCAGCACCTACACCGGGGGAACCTACGAGCAGTACTTC. Translated: CASTYTGGTYEQYF.

This chain joins TRBV12-3 or TRBV12-4 and TRBJ2-3; 12 positions agree with TRBD2. The junction had 6 bases not matched to a gene; V was cut back by 3 bases and J by 5 bases. The CDR3 spans 16 residues. The CDR3 reads CASSFPSGGAGDTQYF. For the CDR3, the DNA is TGTGCCAGCAGTTTTCCTAGCGGGGGGGCAGGAGATACGCAGTATTTT.

This clonotype appeared a few times. The rearrangement joins TRBV10-3 to TRBJ2-7, with TRBD2 identical over 11 bases. Germline V gives CDR1 ENHRY, CDR2 SYGVKD. With V trimmed by 9 bases and J by 3 bases, 7 bases remained unmatched. The CDR3 totals 14 residues. The CDR3 protein is CAMAPSGRNYEQYF. CDR3 DNA: TGTGCCATGGCCCCTAGCGGGAGGAACTACGAGCAGTACTTC.

The chain employs TRBV7-3 and TRBJ2-1, with D possibly TRBD1 on 6 matching bases. V shed 5 bases and J shed 3 bases, with 8 bases lying between them. The length of the CDR3 is 13 residues. Germline CDR1 reads SGHTA; CDR2 reads FQGTGA. CDR3 DNA: TGTGCCAGCAGCCGCAGGGGCTACAATGAGCAGTTCTTC. This codes for CASSRRGYNEQFF.

The chain recombines TRBV11-2 with TRBJ2-1, with 9 bases matching TRBD2. Germline V lookup: CDR1 SGHAT, CDR2 FQNNGV. Trimming cost V 5 bases and J 2 bases; bases outside gene matches: 19. The CDR3 has 20 residues. The CDR3 DNA reads TGTGCCAGCAGCCTCAGACTAGCGGCCCTGGGGGATGCCGCCTACAATGAGCAGTTCTTC. It is translated as CASSLRLAALGDAAYNEQFF.

There are a few counts of this clonotype. The chain is built from TRBV6-1 and TRBJ1-2, with 8 bases fitting TRBD1. The CDR3 is 14 amino acids. The trim removed 5 bases at V and 7 bases at J, leaving 9 bases unmatched. The germline CDR1 and CDR2 sequences are MNHNS and SASEGT. The CDR3 DNA is TGTGCCAGCAGTCCGACAGGGGATACCTCTGGCTACACCTTC. It is translated as CASSPTGDTSGYTF.

The CDR3 sequence: CASSRGTWTGHSGNTIYF. The CDR3 DNA reads TGTGCCAGCAGCCGCGGGACTTGGACAGGGCACTCTGGAAACACCATATATTTT. The V gene is TRBV6-1, the J gene TRBJ1-3, with TRBD1 matching over 8 bases. CDR3 length: 18 residues. Germline assignment: CDR1 MNHNS and CDR2 SASEGT. The V segment lost 6 bases and the J segment 0 bases; nucleotides outside the gene matches: 13.

The rearrangement links TRBV2 to TRBJ2-7, with 8 bases aligning to TRBD1. The CDR3 length is 17 residues. After removal of 1 base from V and 1 base from J, the junction contained 9 bases not matched to a gene. Per germline, CDR1 SNHLY and CDR2 FYNNEI. CDR3 nucleotide sequence: TGTGCCAGCAGTGAAGTTATTTCGACAGGGGAATCCTACGAGCAGTACTTC. Its protein is CASSEVISTGESYEQYF.